This T cell receptor (beta chain) was identified during a study of cytomegalovirus exposure and HLA in healthy donors. Broader study findings: Cytomegalovirus association was assigned to under 200 TCR beta chains. One cluster of highly shared sequence variants probably arose as a sequencing artifact. Rarity marked most TCR sequences, yet some public TCRs occurred in many donors. In a later analysis, TCR beta V- and J-gene trimming was associated with a missense DCLRE1C variant.

60 Vbeta and 13 Jbeta primers were used in PCR. TCRdb keeps only in-frame clones here, not all; method: immunoSEQ multiplex PCR. The sample records fewer than 200,000 clones, roughly 87% being singletons. In this sample, this clone turned up once. Its specificity is not known. This CDR3 has 13 amino acids. Trimming shortened V by 5 bases and J by 1 base, and 8 bases separated the two germline ends. The V gene's germline CDR1 is MDHEN and CDR2 SYDVKM. The sequencing sample was made of PBMCs. The receptor was isolated from a woman in her 30s in good health and CMV-seronegative. This chain connects TRBV28 to TRBJ1-2; D remains ambiguous. Here the CDR3 reads CASSPAGNYGYTF. CDR3 DNA sequence: TGTGCCAGCAGTCCCGCCGGTAACTATGGCTACACCTTC.